This T cell receptor beta chain was identified in a study of cytomegalovirus exposure and HLA in healthy donors. Broader study findings: There were about 160 TCR beta chains listed as cytomegalovirus-associated. The classifier reportedly diagnosed cytomegalovirus status with high specificity and sensitivity.

CDR1 is MNHEY and CDR2 is SMNVEV in the germline V gene (reference sequence). The V and J ends lost 0 bases and 2 bases respectively, with 14 bases between them. The CDR3 contains 16 residues. While the first cohort had several hundred subjects, the donors belonged to the separate validation cohort of 120 subjects. This table comes from immunoSEQ multiplex PCR, and its TCRdb copy is limited to in-frame clones, with some not included. This sample yields 120,000 or so clones, of which roughly nine tenths are seen a single time; 1.9% belongs to the top ten. In the case of this clone: Its cognate antigen is unknown.

The material sequenced was PBMCs. This chain connects TRBV27 to TRBJ2-7; weak D call: TRBD1 (5 bases). This receptor was obtained from a woman younger than 35 in good health and CMV-seronegative. CDR3 DNA: TGTGCCAGCAGTTTATCCGCCGGACAAATAACCTACGAGCAGTACTTC. It is translated as CASSLSAGQITYEQYF.